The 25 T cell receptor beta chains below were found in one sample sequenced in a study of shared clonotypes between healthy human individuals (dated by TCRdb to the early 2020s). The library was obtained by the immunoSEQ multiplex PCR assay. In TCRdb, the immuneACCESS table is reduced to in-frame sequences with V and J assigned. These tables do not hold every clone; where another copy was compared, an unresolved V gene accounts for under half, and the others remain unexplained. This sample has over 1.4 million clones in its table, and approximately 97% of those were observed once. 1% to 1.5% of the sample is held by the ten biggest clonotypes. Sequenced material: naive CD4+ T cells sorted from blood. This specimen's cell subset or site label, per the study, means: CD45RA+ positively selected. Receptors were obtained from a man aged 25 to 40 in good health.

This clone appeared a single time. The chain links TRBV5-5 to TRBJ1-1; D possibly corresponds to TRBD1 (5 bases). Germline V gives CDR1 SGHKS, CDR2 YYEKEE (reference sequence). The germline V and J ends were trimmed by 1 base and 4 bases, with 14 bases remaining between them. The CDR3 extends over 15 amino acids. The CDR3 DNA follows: TGTGCCAGCAGCTTGACGATGGAGGGGACCACTGAAGCTTTCTTT. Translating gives CASSLTMEGTTEAFF.

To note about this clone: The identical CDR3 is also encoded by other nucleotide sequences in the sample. The CDR3 DNA reads as TGTGCCAGCACAGCGGACCAAGAGACCCAGTACTTC. Translating gives CASTADQETQYF. The chain employs TRBV28 and TRBJ2-5; weak D call: TRBD2 (5 bases). This CDR3 is built from 12 residues. Germline V gene sequence: CDR1 MDHEN, CDR2 SYDVKM. The V end was cut by 7 bases, the J end by 0 bases, with 6 bases between.

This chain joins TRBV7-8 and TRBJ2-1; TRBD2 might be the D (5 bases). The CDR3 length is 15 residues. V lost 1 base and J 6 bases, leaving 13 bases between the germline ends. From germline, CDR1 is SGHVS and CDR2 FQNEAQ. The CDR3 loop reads CASSLDEGRSNEQFF. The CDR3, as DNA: TGTGCCAGCAGCTTAGATGAGGGAAGGTCCAATGAGCAGTTCTTC.

CDR3 in DNA: TGTGCCAGCAGTGAAGCCGGGGCCAGGGCGGTGGAGACCCAGTACTTC. This encodes CASSEAGARAVETQYF. The chain is built from TRBV6-1 and TRBJ2-5; perhaps D is TRBD1 or TRBD2 (5 bases each). Trimming took off 0 bases at V and 5 bases at J, with 16 bases between the two ends. This CDR3 spans 16 amino acids. In germline, CDR1 is MNHNS, CDR2 SASEGT.

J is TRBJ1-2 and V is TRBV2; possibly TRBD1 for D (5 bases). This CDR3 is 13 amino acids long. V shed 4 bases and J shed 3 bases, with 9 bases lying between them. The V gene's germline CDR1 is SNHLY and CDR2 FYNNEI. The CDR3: CASSVTEDYGYTF. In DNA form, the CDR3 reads TGTGCCAGCAGTGTGACAGAGGACTATGGCTACACCTTC.

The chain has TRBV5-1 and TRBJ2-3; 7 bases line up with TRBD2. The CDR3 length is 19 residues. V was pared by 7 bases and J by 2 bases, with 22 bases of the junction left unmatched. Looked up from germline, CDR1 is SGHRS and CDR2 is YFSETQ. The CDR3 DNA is TGCGCCAGCGGGTTTTCAGGACTAGAGCCTAGTGGCACCACAGATACGCAGTATTTT. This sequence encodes CASGFSGLEPSGTTDTQYF.

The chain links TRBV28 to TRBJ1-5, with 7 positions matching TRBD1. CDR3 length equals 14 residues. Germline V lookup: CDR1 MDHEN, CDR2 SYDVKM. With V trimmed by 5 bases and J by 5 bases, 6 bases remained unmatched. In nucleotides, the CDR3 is TGTGCCAGCAGTCGCGAGACAGGGTATCAGCCCCAGCATTTT. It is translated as CASSRETGYQPQHF.

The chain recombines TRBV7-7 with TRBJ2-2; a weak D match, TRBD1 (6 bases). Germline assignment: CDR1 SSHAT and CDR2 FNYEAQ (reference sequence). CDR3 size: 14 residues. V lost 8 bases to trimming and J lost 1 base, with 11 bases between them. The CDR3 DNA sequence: TGTGCCAGCCGTGCAGGGGTGAACACCGGGGAGCTGTTTTTT. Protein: CASRAGVNTGELFF.

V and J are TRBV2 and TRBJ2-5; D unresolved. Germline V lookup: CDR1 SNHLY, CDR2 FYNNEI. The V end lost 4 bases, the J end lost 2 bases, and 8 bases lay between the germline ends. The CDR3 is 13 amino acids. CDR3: CASSGYLQETQYF. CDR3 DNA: TGTGCCAGCAGTGGCTACCTTCAAGAGACCCAGTACTTC.

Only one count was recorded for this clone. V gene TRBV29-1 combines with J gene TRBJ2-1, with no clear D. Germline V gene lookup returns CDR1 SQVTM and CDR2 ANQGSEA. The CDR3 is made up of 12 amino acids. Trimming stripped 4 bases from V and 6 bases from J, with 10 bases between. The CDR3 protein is CSVGGHLNEQFF. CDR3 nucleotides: TGCAGCGTTGGTGGGCATCTCAATGAGCAGTTCTTC.

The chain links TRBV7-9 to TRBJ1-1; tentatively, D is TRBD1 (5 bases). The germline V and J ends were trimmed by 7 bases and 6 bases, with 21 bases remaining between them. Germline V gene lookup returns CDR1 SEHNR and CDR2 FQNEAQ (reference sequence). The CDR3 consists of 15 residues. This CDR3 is CASTPSGFWDAEAFF. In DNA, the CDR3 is TGTGCCAGCACCCCCAGTGGGTTCTGGGACGCTGAAGCTTTCTTT.

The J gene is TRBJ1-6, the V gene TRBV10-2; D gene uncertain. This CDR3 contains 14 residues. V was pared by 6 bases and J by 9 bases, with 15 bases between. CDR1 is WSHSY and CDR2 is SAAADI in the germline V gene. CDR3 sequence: CASRPAPGISPLHF. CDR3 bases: TGCGCCAGCAGACCGGCCCCGGGGATTTCACCCCTCCACTTT.

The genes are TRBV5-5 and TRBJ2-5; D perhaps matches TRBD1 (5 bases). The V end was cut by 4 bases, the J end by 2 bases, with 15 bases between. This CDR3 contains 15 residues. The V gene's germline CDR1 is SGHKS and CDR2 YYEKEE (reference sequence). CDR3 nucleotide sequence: TGTGCCAGCAGCCAAAAACAGGCCCTTCAAGAGACCCAGTACTTC. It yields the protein CASSQKQALQETQYF.

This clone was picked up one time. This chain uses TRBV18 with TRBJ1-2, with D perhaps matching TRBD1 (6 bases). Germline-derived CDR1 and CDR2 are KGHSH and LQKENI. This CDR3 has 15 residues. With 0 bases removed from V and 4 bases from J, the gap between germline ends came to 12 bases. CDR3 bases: TGTGCCAGCTCACCACCGTCACAGGGAACCTATGGCTACACCTTC. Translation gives CASSPPSQGTYGYTF.

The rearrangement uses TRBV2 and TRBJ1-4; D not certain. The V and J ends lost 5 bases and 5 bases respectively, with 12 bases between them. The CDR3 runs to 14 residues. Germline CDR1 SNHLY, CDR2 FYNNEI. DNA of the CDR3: TGTGCCAGCAGTTCTCCGAACCGAAATGAAAAACTGTTTTTT. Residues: CASSSPNRNEKLFF.

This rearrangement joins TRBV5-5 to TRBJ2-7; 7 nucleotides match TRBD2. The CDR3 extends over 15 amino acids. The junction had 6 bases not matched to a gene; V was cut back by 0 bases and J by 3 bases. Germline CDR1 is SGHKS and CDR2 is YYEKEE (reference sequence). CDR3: CASSLGLAEIYEQYF. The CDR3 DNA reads TGTGCCAGCAGCTTGGGGCTAGCGGAGATCTACGAGCAGTACTTC.

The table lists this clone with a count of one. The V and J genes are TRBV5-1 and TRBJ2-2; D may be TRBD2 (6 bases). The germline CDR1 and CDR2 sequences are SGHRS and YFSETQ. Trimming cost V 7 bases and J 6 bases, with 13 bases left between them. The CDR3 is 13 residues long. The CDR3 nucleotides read TGCGCCAGCCTCGCACGGGGGTCCGGGGAGCTGTTTTTT. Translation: CASLARGSGELFF.

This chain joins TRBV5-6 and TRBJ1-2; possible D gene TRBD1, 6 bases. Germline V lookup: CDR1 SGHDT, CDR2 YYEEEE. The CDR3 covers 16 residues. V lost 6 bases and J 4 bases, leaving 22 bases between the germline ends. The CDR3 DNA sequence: TGTGCCAGCACCCCAAAGACAGGCCCAAGGGGCTATGGCTACACCTTC. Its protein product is CASTPKTGPRGYGYTF.

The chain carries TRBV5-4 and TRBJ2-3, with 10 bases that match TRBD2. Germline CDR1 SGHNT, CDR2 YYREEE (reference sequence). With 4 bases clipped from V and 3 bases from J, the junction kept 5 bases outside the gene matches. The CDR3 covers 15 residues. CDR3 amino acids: CASSPKLAGTDTQYF. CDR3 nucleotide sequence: TGTGCCAGCAGCCCCAAACTAGCGGGAACAGATACGCAGTATTTT.

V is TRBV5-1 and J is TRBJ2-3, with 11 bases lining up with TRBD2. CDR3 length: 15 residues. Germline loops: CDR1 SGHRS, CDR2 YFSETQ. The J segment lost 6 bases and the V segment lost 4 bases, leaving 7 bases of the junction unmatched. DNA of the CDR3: TGCGCCAGCAGCATCGGGACTAGCGGTGGGGATACGCAGTATTTT. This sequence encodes CASSIGTSGGDTQYF.

The CDR3 loop reads CASSSGTSGFTSTDTQYF. The CDR3 nucleotides read TGTGCCAGCAGCTCTGGGACTAGCGGGTTCACTAGCACAGATACGCAGTATTTT. This chain links TRBV5-4 with TRBJ2-3; 12 nucleotides match TRBD2. Losses at the gene ends were 3 bases for V and 0 bases for J; bases not matched to a gene: 8. Germline V gene data show CDR1 as SGHNT and CDR2 as YYREEE (reference sequence). The CDR3 length is 18 residues.

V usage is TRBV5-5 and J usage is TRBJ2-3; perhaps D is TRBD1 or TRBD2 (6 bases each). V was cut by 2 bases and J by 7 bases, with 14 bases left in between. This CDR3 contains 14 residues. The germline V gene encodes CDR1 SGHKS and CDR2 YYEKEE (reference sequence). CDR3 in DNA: TGTGCCAGCAGCTTTGGGGGGCTCGGAAATACGCAGTATTTT. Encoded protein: CASSFGGLGNTQYF.

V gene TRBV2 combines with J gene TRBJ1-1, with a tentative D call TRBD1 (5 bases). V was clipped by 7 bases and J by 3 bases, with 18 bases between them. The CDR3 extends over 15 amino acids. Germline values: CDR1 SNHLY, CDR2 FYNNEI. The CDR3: CASKGYRDRYTEAFF. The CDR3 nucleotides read TGTGCCAGCAAGGGCTATCGCGACAGATACACTGAAGCTTTCTTT.

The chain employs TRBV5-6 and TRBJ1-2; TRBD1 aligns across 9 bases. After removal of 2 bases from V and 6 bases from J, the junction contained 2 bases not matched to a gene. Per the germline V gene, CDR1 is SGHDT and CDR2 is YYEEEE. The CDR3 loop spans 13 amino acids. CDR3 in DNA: TGTGCCAGCAGCTTCCGGGACAGGGATGGCTACACCTTC. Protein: CASSFRDRDGYTF.

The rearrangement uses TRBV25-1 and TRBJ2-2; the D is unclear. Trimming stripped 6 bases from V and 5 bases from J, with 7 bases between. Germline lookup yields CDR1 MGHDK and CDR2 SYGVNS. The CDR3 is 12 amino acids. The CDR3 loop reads CASRPGTGELFF. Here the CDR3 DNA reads TGTGCCAGCAGGCCCGGTACCGGGGAGCTGTTTTTT.